Following are 21 T cell receptor beta chains from one sample sequenced in a study of T cell responses to AZD1222 COVID-19 vaccine (dated by TCRdb to about 2021). In light of the paper, this sample's time point label describes: baseline before first vaccination. Library preparation employed the immunoSEQ multiplex PCR assay. TCRdb took over this immuneACCESS table, retaining in-frame rearrangements with V and J assigned. Such tables are incomplete; in checked studies, under half of the missing clones stem from an unresolved V gene, and the remainder is unexplained. The sample table records 95,000 to 110,000 clones; approximately 90% of these occur just once. The ten largest clones capture roughly 20% of the sample. The sequencing here drew on peripheral blood, taken on day 0 of AZD1222 vaccination. All receptors derive from an adult in good health.

J is TRBJ1-2 and V is TRBV9; D uncertain. The V gene lost 3 bases and the J gene lost 3 bases, with 9 bases spanning the gap. From germline, CDR1 is SGDLS and CDR2 YYNGEE. The CDR3 covers 13 residues. The CDR3 sequence: CASSAGVDYGYTF. The CDR3 nucleotides read TGTGCCAGCAGCGCAGGTGTAGACTATGGCTACACCTTC.

The chain combines TRBV15 with TRBJ1-5; possible D gene TRBD1, 5 bases. This CDR3 comprises 18 residues. Trimming took 4 bases from V and 7 from J, leaving 26 bases between them. CDR1 and CDR2 (germline): LNHNV, YYDKDF (reference sequence). CDR3 sequence: CATSTEWWGGDRIQPQHF. DNA for the CDR3: TGTGCCACCAGCACCGAGTGGTGGGGGGGAGACCGTATACAGCCCCAGCATTTT.

CDR3 nucleotides: TGTGCCAGCAGCCTAATACAGGGGGCTCAGACCGGGGAGCTGTTTTTT. Amino acids: CASSLIQGAQTGELFF. The rearrangement joins TRBV9 to TRBJ2-2; 9 nucleotides line up with TRBD1. The length of the CDR3 is 16 residues. The germline gives CDR1 SGDLS, CDR2 YYNGEE. Trimming removed 4 bases from V and 5 bases from J; junction bases left unmatched: 9.

The rearrangement links TRBV19 to TRBJ2-1; TRBD2 matches at 9 bases. The V and J ends lost 7 bases and 0 bases, in that order; junction bases with no gene match: 7. The CDR3 totals 16 residues. In germline, CDR1 is LNHDA, CDR2 SQIVND (reference sequence). CDR3 coding DNA: TGTGCCAGTACCCTAGCGGGGAGCGGCTCCTACAATGAGCAGTTCTTC. As protein: CASTLAGSGSYNEQFF.

The chain employs TRBV2 and TRBJ1-1; possible D gene TRBD1, 6 bases. V lost 5 bases to trimming and J lost 7 bases, with 11 bases between them. Germline values: CDR1 SNHLY, CDR2 FYNNEI. The CDR3 contains 12 residues. In nucleotides, the CDR3 is TGTGCCAGCAGTACAGGGTATGGTGAAGCTTTCTTT. Translation: CASSTGYGEAFF.

This clone was seen a single time. The chain links TRBV12-3 or TRBV12-4 to TRBJ1-1; the D is unclear. This CDR3 is 13 amino acids long. The V end was cut by 3 bases, the J end by 1 base, with 6 bases between. CDR3 region: CASSFGTNTEAFF. CDR3 nucleotides: TGTGCCAGCAGTTTTGGTACGAACACTGAAGCTTTCTTT.

The chain couples TRBV27 to TRBJ2-7; D remains ambiguous. The CDR3 covers 14 residues. CDR1 and CDR2 from the germline V gene are MNHEY and SMNVEV (reference sequence). The germline V and J ends were trimmed by 2 bases and 3 bases, with 11 bases remaining between them. Written as DNA, the CDR3 is TGTGCCAGCAGTTTAGACCCTTTGGTCTACGAGCAGTACTTC. Amino acid sequence: CASSLDPLVYEQYF.

This clone was seen ten or more times. The J gene is TRBJ2-7, the V gene TRBV7-9, with 9 positions matching TRBD1. V shed 4 bases and J 3 bases; nucleotides not matched to a gene: 19. The CDR3 is 19 residues long. Germline V gene sequence: CDR1 SEHNR, CDR2 FQNEAQ (reference sequence). The CDR3 protein is CASSSLGDLAGQGIYEQYF. CDR3 DNA sequence: TGTGCCAGCAGCTCACTAGGGGATCTTGCAGGACAGGGGATCTACGAGCAGTACTTC.

This chain connects TRBV30 to TRBJ1-6; D is unclear. This CDR3 has 13 amino acids. Germline CDR1 and CDR2: GTSNPN and SVGIG (reference sequence). V gave up 6 bases and J gave up 7 bases, with 13 bases separating them. The CDR3 protein is CACNREPNSPLHF. The CDR3 region has the DNA TGTGCCTGTAACCGGGAACCCAATTCACCCCTCCACTTT.

V gene TRBV30 combines with J gene TRBJ1-1; D is perhaps TRBD1 (5 bases). CDR1 and CDR2 (germline): GTSNPN, SVGIG (reference sequence). The germline V and J ends were trimmed by 4 bases and 0 bases, with 9 bases remaining between them. The CDR3 totals 13 residues. CDR3 loop: CAWIDSMNTEAFF. The CDR3 DNA reads TGTGCCTGGATTGACAGCATGAACACTGAAGCTTTCTTT.

The gene calls are TRBV9 and TRBJ2-3, with D perhaps matching TRBD1 (6 bases). CDR1 is SGDLS, CDR2 YYNGEE, per germline. This CDR3 spans 13 amino acids. The V and J ends lost 3 bases and 5 bases respectively, with 10 bases between them. This chain's CDR3 is CASSDRVRDTQYF. In DNA, the CDR3 is TGTGCCAGCAGCGACAGGGTGCGAGATACGCAGTATTTT. Variable domain in full (rest from reference TRBV9 and TRBJ2-3): DSGVTQTPKHLITATGQRVTLRCSPRSGDLSVYWYQQSLDQGLQFLIQYYNGEERAKGNILERFSAQQFPDLHSELNLSSLELGDSALYFCASSDRVRDTQYFGPGTRLTVL.

The genes are TRBV18 and TRBJ1-5; no reliable D call. The ends were cut back, 3 bases at V and 4 bases at J, with 16 bases in the middle. The CDR3 spans 16 residues. Looked up from germline, CDR1 is KGHSH and CDR2 is LQKENI. The CDR3 nucleotides are TGTGCCAGCTCACCTCGCCTGACGGCAGAAAATCAGCCCCAGCATTTT. Protein sequence: CASSPRLTAENQPQHF.

The V call is TRBV28, the J call TRBJ2-5, with 10 bases aligning to TRBD1. Germline V gene sequence: CDR1 MDHEN, CDR2 SYDVKM. This CDR3 is built from 14 residues. V lost 6 bases, J lost 2 bases, and 3 bases stayed unmatched. The CDR3 sequence is CASRRTGGQETQYF. The CDR3, as DNA: TGTGCCAGCAGGCGGACAGGGGGTCAAGAGACCCAGTACTTC. The full variable domain, its missing parts supplied by reference TRBV28 and TRBJ2-5, is DVKVTQSSRYLVKRTGEKVFLECVQDMDHENMFWYRQDPGLGLRLIYFSYDVKMKEKGDIPEGYSVSREKKERFSLILESASTNQTSMYLCASRRTGGQETQYFGPGTRLLVL.

The chain joins TRBV7-2 to TRBJ2-7, with 7 bases aligning to TRBD2. The CDR3 spans 16 residues. Trimming cost V 5 bases and J 0 bases; bases outside gene matches: 10. CDR1 and CDR2 (germline): SGHTA, FQGNSA. Here the CDR3 reads CASSPAPGRSSYEQYF. The CDR3 DNA is TGTGCCAGCAGCCCTGCTCCCGGGAGGAGCTCCTACGAGCAGTACTTC.

CDR3 coding DNA: TGTGCCAGCAGTTCTAGCTCCTACAATGAGCAGTTCTTC. Its translation: CASSSSSYNEQFF. The chain links TRBV6-4 to TRBJ2-1; no reliable D call. V was pared by 5 bases and J by 0 bases, with 5 bases between. Germline lookup yields CDR1 MRHNA and CDR2 SNTAGT. This CDR3 is 13 amino acids long.

The rearrangement uses TRBV29-1 and TRBJ1-3; no clear D gene. The CDR3 is 16 residues long. The germline V gene has CDR1 SQVTM and CDR2 ANQGSEA. V shed 0 bases and J shed 0 bases, with 12 bases lying between them. CDR3 nucleotides: TGCAGCGTTGAAGACCTGGACGGACTCTCTGGAAACACCATATATTTT. As protein: CSVEDLDGLSGNTIYF.

The chain is built from TRBV19 and TRBJ1-2; D possibly corresponds to TRBD1 (5 bases). Trimming left V 1 base short and J 1 base short, with 13 bases between. The germline gives CDR1 LNHDA, CDR2 SQIVND (reference sequence). The CDR3 spans 16 residues. CDR3 residues: CASSIGFAGLNYGYTF. As DNA, the CDR3 is TGTGCCAGTAGTATAGGGTTCGCAGGGCTTAACTATGGCTACACCTTC.

The gene calls are TRBV4-1 and TRBJ1-4; TRBD1 might be the D (6 bases). Per the germline V gene, CDR1 is MGHRA and CDR2 is YSYEKL. This CDR3 comprises 15 residues. Trimming shortened V by 2 bases and J by 7 bases, and 14 bases separated the two germline ends. This CDR3 is CASSQQAGAGEKLFF. The CDR3 DNA reads as TGCGCCAGCAGCCAACAAGCAGGGGCGGGTGAAAAACTGTTTTTT.

The chain carries TRBV3-1 (or the pseudogene TRBV3-2) and TRBJ1-5; D is unclear. Per germline, CDR1 LGHDT and CDR2 YNNKEL (reference sequence). V gave up 3 bases and J gave up 0 bases, with 9 bases separating them. The CDR3 is 15 residues long. The CDR3, as DNA: TGTGCCAGCAGCCAGGACCTATCTAGCAATCAGCCCCAGCATTTT. It codes for CASSQDLSSNQPQHF.

This chain uses TRBV18 with TRBJ2-7, with D tentatively TRBD2 (6 bases). V gave up 3 bases and J gave up 3 bases, with 15 bases separating them. The CDR3 extends over 15 amino acids. The germline V gene has CDR1 KGHSH and CDR2 LQKENI. The CDR3 protein is CASSPWGDIGYEQYF. CDR3 DNA: TGTGCCAGCTCACCTTGGGGGGATATTGGCTACGAGCAGTACTTC.

This clone was recorded once. This sequence joins TRBV27 and TRBJ2-6, with unresolved D. Germline CDR1 is MNHEY and CDR2 is SMNVEV (reference sequence). The CDR3 spans 14 residues. Trimming removed 0 bases from V and 4 bases from J, with 4 bases in between. The CDR3 DNA is TGTGCCAGCAGTTTATCAGGCGGGGCCAACGTCCTGACTTTC. This sequence encodes CASSLSGGANVLTF.